The 29 T cell receptor beta chains in this list originate from one sample, sequenced in a study of blood T cell repertoires in COVID-19. Here immunoSEQ multiplex PCR was the method, and the copy in TCRdb shows in-frame clones only, minus some. The sample lists approximately 140,000 clones, 84% occurring once. Sequenced material: peripheral blood. These receptors all come from a woman aged 80 or over with acute or convalescent COVID-19.

The chain has TRBV25-1 and TRBJ2-1; 8 nucleotides agree with TRBD1. V was pared by 0 bases and J by 3 bases, with 7 bases of the junction left unmatched. This CDR3 has 17 residues. Germline V CDR1 and CDR2: MGHDK, SYGVNS. CDR3 coding DNA: TGTGCCAGCAGTGAATACGGGGACAGGATTGACTACAATGAGCAGTTCTTC. This gives the protein CASSEYGDRIDYNEQFF.

The chain links TRBV18 to TRBJ2-3; 13 bases fit TRBD2. V lost 3 bases to trimming and J lost 7 bases; unmatched junction nucleotides: 4. The length of the CDR3 is 15 residues. From germline, CDR1 is KGHSH and CDR2 LQKENI. The CDR3 nucleotides are TGTGCCAGCTCACCCGGGACTAGCGGGACACATACGCAGTATTTT. Translation: CASSPGTSGTHTQYF.

The chain uses TRBV30 and TRBJ1-5; 7 nucleotides agree with TRBD1. V was clipped by 0 bases and J by 4 bases; unmatched bases: 0. CDR1 is GTSNPN, CDR2 SVGIG, per germline (reference sequence). The CDR3 runs to 13 residues. CDR3 in DNA: TGTGCCTGGAGTGTACAGGGGAATCAGCCCCAGCATTTT. Its protein product is CAWSVQGNQPQHF.

The V and J genes are TRBV7-8 and TRBJ2-2, with a tentative D call TRBD2 (5 bases). Trimming took 9 bases from V and 4 from J, leaving 12 bases between them. CDR1 and CDR2 from the germline V gene are SGHVS and FQNEAQ. The CDR3 is 13 residues long. The CDR3 sequence: CASRGLGTGELFF. CDR3 bases: TGTGCCAGTCGCGGGTTGGGCACCGGGGAGCTGTTTTTT.

J is TRBJ2-5 and V is TRBV7-9; possibly TRBD1 for D (6 bases). The V gene's germline CDR1 is SEHNR and CDR2 FQNEAQ (reference sequence). This CDR3 comprises 14 residues. Trimming took 2 bases from V and 5 from J, leaving 12 bases between them. The CDR3 DNA is TGTGCCAGCAGCTTATTCTGGGGGCTGGAGACCCAGTACTTC. It codes for CASSLFWGLETQYF.

This clone was seen only once. The chain is built from TRBV30 and TRBJ2-3, with D possibly being TRBD1 (6 bases). CDR1 is GTSNPN and CDR2 is SVGIG in the germline V gene (reference sequence). Trimming took 0 bases from V and 4 from J, leaving 8 bases between them. There are 13 residues in the CDR3. CDR3 amino acids: CAWSVQGADTQYF. The CDR3, as DNA: TGTGCCTGGAGTGTACAGGGCGCAGATACGCAGTATTTT.

This chain links TRBV18 with TRBJ2-2, with 7 bases lining up with TRBD1. Germline V gene data show CDR1 as KGHSH and CDR2 as LQKENI. This CDR3 has 16 amino acids. V dropped 6 bases and J dropped 6; count of bases not matched to a gene: 13. The CDR3 loop reads CASSPPFTGVPGELFF. CDR3 coding DNA: TGTGCCAGCTCGCCCCCATTTACAGGGGTCCCCGGGGAGCTGTTTTTT. The full variable domain, its missing parts supplied by reference TRBV18 and TRBJ2-2, is NAGVMQNPRHLVRRRGQEARLRCSPMKGHSHVYWYRQLPEEGLKFMVYLQKENIIDESGMPKERFSAEFPKEGPSILRIQQVVRGDSAAYFCASSPPFTGVPGELFFGEGSRLTVL.

The chain carries TRBV2 and TRBJ1-1; D ambiguous. Germline loops: CDR1 SNHLY, CDR2 FYNNEI. The CDR3 loop spans 12 amino acids. V lost 5 bases, J lost 1 base, and 5 bases lay in between. The CDR3 reads CASSPGNTEAFF. In nucleotides, the CDR3 is TGTGCCAGCAGTCCGGGGAACACTGAAGCTTTCTTT.

CDR3 DNA sequence: TGTGCCAGCAGCTTAGGGGGAAAGCGGACTGAAGCTTTCTTT. It is translated as CASSLGGKRTEAFF. This chain links TRBV7-8 with TRBJ1-1; D is ambiguous. Germline CDR1 reads SGHVS; CDR2 reads FQNEAQ. The CDR3 contains 14 residues. Trimming removed 1 base at V and 5 bases at J, with 11 bases between.

The chain employs TRBV10-2 and TRBJ1-1, with D possibly TRBD1 on 5 matching bases. The CDR3 runs 14 residues. The V and J ends lost 8 bases and 6 bases respectively, with 19 bases between them. The germline gives CDR1 WSHSY, CDR2 SAAADI. The CDR3 DNA sequence: TGCGCCAGCTCTAGTCGGGGACGGGGGTCTGAAGCTTTCTTT. Translation gives CASSSRGRGSEAFF.

The chain is built from TRBV5-8 and TRBJ1-6, with D unresolved. Between the trimmed V and J ends, which lost 2 bases and 8 bases, there was a span of 8 bases. Germline-derived CDR1 and CDR2 are SGHTS and YDEGEE. The CDR3 is 13 residues long. CDR3 loop: CASSLPGDSPLHF. For the CDR3, the DNA is TGTGCCAGCAGCTTACCGGGTGATTCACCCCTCCACTTT.

This chain uses TRBV12-3 or TRBV12-4 with TRBJ1-1; no clear D gene. CDR3 length equals 13 residues. Trimming shortened V by 6 bases and J by 4 bases, and 12 bases separated the two germline ends. The CDR3 bases are TGTGCCAGCAGCTTAATGGCAGGCACTGAAGCTTTCTTT. Translation: CASSLMAGTEAFF.

The DNA for the CDR3 is TGTGCCAGCAGTTTTTCCCGCACTGAAGCTTTCTTT. Translating gives CASSFSRTEAFF. The J gene is TRBJ1-1, the V gene TRBV12-3 or TRBV12-4; D is ambiguous. The CDR3 runs to 12 residues. The V end lost 3 bases, the J end lost 4 bases, and 6 bases lay between the germline ends.

This chain links TRBV11-2 with TRBJ2-7; D is perhaps TRBD2 (5 bases). Germline loops: CDR1 SGHAT, CDR2 FQNNGV. Deletions cut 4 bases from V and 5 bases from J, with 24 bases between. This CDR3 region has 17 residues. Here the CDR3 reads CASSSRIIGEAFNEQYF. The DNA of the CDR3 is TGTGCCAGCAGCTCCCGAATCATCGGGGAAGCATTCAACGAGCAGTACTTC.

This clone has more than one count but fewer than ten. The rearrangement uses TRBV7-2 and TRBJ1-4, with 12 bases that match TRBD1. This CDR3 is 17 amino acids long. Trimming at V came to 5 bases and at J to 6 bases, leaving 10 bases not matched to a gene. Looked up from germline, CDR1 is SGHTA and CDR2 is FQGNSA. The CDR3 sequence: CASSLTGTGGVYEKLFF. For the CDR3, the DNA is TGTGCCAGCAGCCTCACCGGGACAGGGGGCGTGTATGAAAAACTGTTTTTT.

The rearrangement uses TRBV7-2 and TRBJ2-1; 9 positions agree with TRBD2. Germline values: CDR1 SGHTA, CDR2 FQGNSA. The CDR3 spans 17 residues. V gave up 3 bases and J gave up 8 bases; unmatched junction bases: 14. CDR3: CASSLAATAGGKYEQFF. In DNA form, the CDR3 reads TGTGCCAGCAGCTTGGCCGCCACGGCGGGGGGGAAGTATGAGCAGTTCTTC.

The CDR3, as DNA: TGTGCCAGCAGCCGATATACCGGGACAGGGGGGGAAAAACTGTTTTTT. It codes for CASSRYTGTGGEKLFF. This sequence joins TRBV11-2 and TRBJ1-4; 11 nucleotides align to TRBD1. The CDR3 spans 16 residues. The J segment lost 8 bases and the V segment lost 5 bases, leaving 10 bases of the junction unmatched. From germline, CDR1 is SGHAT and CDR2 FQNNGV.

This clone has more than one count but fewer than ten. Written as DNA, the CDR3 is TGCGCCAGCGGGGGGGGATATCAGCCCCAGCATTTT. It yields the protein CASGGGYQPQHF. The V gene is TRBV10-2, the J gene TRBJ1-5; TRBD1 is a possible D gene (5 bases). The V and J ends lost 8 bases and 5 bases respectively, with 10 bases between them. The CDR3 has 12 amino acids. The germline CDR1 and CDR2 sequences are WSHSY and SAAADI.

Concerning this clone itself: Additional DNA sequences in this sample encode the identical CDR3. CDR3 nucleotides: TGTGCCTGGAGTGTAGGACAGGGCTATGGCTACACCTTC. Translation gives CAWSVGQGYGYTF. The chain links TRBV30 to TRBJ1-2; 8 nucleotides match TRBD1. Germline V CDR1 and CDR2: GTSNPN, SVGIG (reference sequence). The CDR3 covers 13 residues. V shed 0 bases and J 4 bases; nucleotides not matched to a gene: 1.

This clone was recorded only once. The chain joins TRBV7-9 to TRBJ1-2; no clear D gene. Trimming took off 0 bases at V and 4 bases at J, with 15 bases between the two ends. The germline V gene encodes CDR1 SEHNR and CDR2 FQNEAQ (reference sequence). This CDR3 is 16 amino acids long. The CDR3 sequence: CASSLAFGEGRYGYTF. In nucleotides, the CDR3 is TGTGCCAGCAGCTTAGCGTTCGGGGAGGGCCGCTATGGCTACACCTTC.

CDR3 nucleotides: TGTGCCTGGAGTATCACAAGGTCGGGGAATGAAAAACTGTTTTTT. It translates to CAWSITRSGNEKLFF. This sequence joins TRBV30 and TRBJ1-4; D is ambiguous. The CDR3 runs to 15 residues. Germline V gene data show CDR1 as GTSNPN and CDR2 as SVGIG (reference sequence). Trimming removed 2 bases at V and 5 bases at J, with 15 bases between. The variable domain in full, with the rest retrieved from reference TRBV30 and TRBJ1-4, is SQTIHQWPATLVQPVGSPLSLECTVEGTSNPNLYWYRQAAGRGLQLLFYSVGIGQISSEVPQNLSASRPQDRQFILSSKKLLLSDSGFYLCAWSITRSGNEKLFFGSGTQLSVL.

This clone appeared a single time. The chain recombines TRBV19 with TRBJ1-1; 7 nucleotides match TRBD1. Germline lookup yields CDR1 LNHDA and CDR2 SQIVND (reference sequence). The CDR3 loop spans 14 amino acids. The junction had 7 bases not matched to a gene; V was cut back by 6 bases and J by 3 bases. Here the CDR3 DNA reads TGTGCCAGTAGGACAGGGTATGGGTACACTGAAGCTTTCTTT. Its translation is CASRTGYGYTEAFF.

This clone has more than one count but fewer than ten. CDR3 sequence (DNA): TGTGCCAGCAGTTACTCGGCAGGGCTTGGAAACACCATATATTTT. This codes for CASSYSAGLGNTIYF. V and J are TRBV6-6 and TRBJ1-3; weak D call: TRBD1 (5 bases). CDR1 is MNHNY and CDR2 is SVGAGI in the germline V gene (reference sequence). V was shortened by 0 bases and J by 3 bases, with 9 bases between the two germline ends. The CDR3 extends over 15 amino acids.

The sample holds a few counts of this clone. This rearrangement joins TRBV7-2 to TRBJ1-5; D is unresolved. V was shortened by 3 bases and J by 4 bases, with 7 bases between the two germline ends. CDR3 size: 13 residues. CDR1 is SGHTA, CDR2 FQGNSA, per germline. CDR3 in DNA: TGTGCCAGCAGCTTCGGGGAAAATCAGCCCCAGCATTTT. Encoded protein: CASSFGENQPQHF.

The V gene is TRBV13, the J gene TRBJ2-3; 16 positions match TRBD2. CDR1 PRHDT and CDR2 FYEKMQ come from the germline V gene (reference sequence). This CDR3 is 19 amino acids long. With V trimmed by 4 bases and J by 2 bases, 9 bases remained unmatched. The DNA for the CDR3 is TGTGCCAGCAGCTCGCCCGGGACTAGCGGGGGGGCCTTCACAGATACGCAGTATTTT. Its protein is CASSSPGTSGGAFTDTQYF.

The J gene is TRBJ2-3, the V gene TRBV7-2; TRBD2 matches 8 bases. This CDR3 comprises 16 residues. Unmatched junction bases numbered 7, after V lost 5 bases and J lost 0 bases. Germline assignment: CDR1 SGHTA and CDR2 FQGNSA. The CDR3 nucleotides are TGTGCCAGCAGCCAACAGGCGGGGGGTAGCACAGATACGCAGTATTTT. Its translation is CASSQQAGGSTDTQYF.

The CDR3 DNA follows: TGCGCCAGCAGCCCTGGACTGAGACAGGGTGGTTCCTACAATGAGCAGTTCTTC. Protein: CASSPGLRQGGSYNEQFF. The V call is TRBV5-1, the J call TRBJ2-1, with TRBD1 matching over 7 bases. V was pared by 4 bases and J by 1 base, with 14 bases of the junction left unmatched. Looked up from germline, CDR1 is SGHRS and CDR2 is YFSETQ. The CDR3 has 18 residues.

This chain uses TRBV4-1 with TRBJ2-7, with D possibly being TRBD2 (6 bases). V lost 3 bases, J lost 4 bases, and 13 bases lay in between. The CDR3 extends over 14 amino acids. The germline V gene has CDR1 MGHRA and CDR2 YSYEKL. The CDR3 loop is CASSQRQGGYEQYF. CDR3 in DNA: TGCGCCAGCAGCCAGCGGCAGGGAGGTTACGAGCAGTACTTC.

J is TRBJ1-5 and V is TRBV3-1 (or the pseudogene TRBV3-2); possible D gene TRBD1, 6 bases. The CDR3 spans 18 residues. Germline V gene lookup returns CDR1 LGHDT and CDR2 YNNKEL (reference sequence). Trimming removed 0 bases at V and 0 bases at J, with 15 bases between. The CDR3 DNA reads TGTGCCAGCAGCCAAGACCCGACAGGACAACCTAGCAATCAGCCCCAGCATTTT. Translated, it gives CASSQDPTGQPSNQPQHF.